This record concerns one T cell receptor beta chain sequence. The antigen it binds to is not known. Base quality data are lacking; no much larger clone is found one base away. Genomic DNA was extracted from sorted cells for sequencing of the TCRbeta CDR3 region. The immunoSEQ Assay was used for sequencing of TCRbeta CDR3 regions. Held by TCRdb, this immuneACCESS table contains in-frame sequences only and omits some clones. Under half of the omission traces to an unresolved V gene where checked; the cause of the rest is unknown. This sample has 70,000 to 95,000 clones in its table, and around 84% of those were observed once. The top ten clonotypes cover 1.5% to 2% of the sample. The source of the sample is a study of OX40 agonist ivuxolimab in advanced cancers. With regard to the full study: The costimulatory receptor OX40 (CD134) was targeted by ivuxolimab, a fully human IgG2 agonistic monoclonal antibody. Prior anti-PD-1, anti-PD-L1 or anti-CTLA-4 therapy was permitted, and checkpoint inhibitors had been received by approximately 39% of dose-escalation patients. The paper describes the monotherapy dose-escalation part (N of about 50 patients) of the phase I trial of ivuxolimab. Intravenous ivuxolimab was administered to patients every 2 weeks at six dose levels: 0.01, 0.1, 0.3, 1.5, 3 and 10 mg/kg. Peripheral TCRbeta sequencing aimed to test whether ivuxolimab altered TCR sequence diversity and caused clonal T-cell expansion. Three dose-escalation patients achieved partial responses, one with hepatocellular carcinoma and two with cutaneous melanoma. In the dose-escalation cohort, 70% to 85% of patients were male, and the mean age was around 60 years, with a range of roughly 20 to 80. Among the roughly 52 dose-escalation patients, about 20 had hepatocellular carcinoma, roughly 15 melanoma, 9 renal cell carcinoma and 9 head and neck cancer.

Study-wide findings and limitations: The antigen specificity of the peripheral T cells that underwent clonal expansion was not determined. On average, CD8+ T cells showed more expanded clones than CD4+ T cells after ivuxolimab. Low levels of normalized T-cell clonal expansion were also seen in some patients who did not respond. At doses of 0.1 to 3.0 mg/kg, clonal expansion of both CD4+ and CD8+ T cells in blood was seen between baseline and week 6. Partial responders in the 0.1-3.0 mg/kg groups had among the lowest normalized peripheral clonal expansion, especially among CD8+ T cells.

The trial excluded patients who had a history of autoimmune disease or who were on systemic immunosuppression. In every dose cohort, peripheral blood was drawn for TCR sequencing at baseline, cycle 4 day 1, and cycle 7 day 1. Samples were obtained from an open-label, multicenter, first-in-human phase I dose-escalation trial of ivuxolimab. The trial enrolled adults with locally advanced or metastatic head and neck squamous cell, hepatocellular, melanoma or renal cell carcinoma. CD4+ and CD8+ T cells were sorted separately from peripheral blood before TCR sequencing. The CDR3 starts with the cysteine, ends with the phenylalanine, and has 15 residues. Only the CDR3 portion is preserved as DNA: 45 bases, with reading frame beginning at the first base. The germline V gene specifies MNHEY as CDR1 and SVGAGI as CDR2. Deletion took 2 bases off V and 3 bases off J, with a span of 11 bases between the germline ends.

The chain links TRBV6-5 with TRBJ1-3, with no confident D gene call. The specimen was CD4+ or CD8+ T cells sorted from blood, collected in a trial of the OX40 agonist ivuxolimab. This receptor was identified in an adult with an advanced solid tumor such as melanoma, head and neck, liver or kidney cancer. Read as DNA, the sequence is TGTGCCAGCAGTTACAGGGCCCGTTTTGGAAACACCATATATTTT. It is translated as CASSYRARFGNTIYF.